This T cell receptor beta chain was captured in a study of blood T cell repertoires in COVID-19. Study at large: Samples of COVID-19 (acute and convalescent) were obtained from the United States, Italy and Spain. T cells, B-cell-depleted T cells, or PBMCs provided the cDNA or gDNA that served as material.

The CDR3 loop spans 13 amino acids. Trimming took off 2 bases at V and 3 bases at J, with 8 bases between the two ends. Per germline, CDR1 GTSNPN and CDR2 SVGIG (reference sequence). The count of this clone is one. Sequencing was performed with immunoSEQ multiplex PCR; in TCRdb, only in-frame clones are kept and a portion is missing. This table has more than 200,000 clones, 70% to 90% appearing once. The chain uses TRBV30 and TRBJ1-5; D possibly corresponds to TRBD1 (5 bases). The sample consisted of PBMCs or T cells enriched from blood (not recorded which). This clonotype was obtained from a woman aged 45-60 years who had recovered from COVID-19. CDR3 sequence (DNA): TGTGCCTGGAGTAGGGGTTACAATCAGCCCCAGCATTTT. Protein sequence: CAWSRGYNQPQHF.